This T cell receptor beta chain is from a study of blood T cell repertoires in COVID-19. Study overall: Acute-phase and convalescent COVID-19 samples originated in the United States, Italy and Spain.

Germline values: CDR1 KGHDR, CDR2 SFDVKD. CDR3 length equals 13 residues. Trimming cost V 3 bases and J 10 bases, with 12 bases left between them. Original processing methods: By means of reference gene primer amplification, nucleated cell counts were estimated. Sequenced by immunoSEQ multiplex PCR; TCRdb stores in-frame clones only, minus some. V and J calls and clone size are copied from that table; D and trimming were computed from the DNA. The sample shows 99,000 or so clones, 75% to 90% of them seen only once. The gene calls are TRBV24-1 and TRBJ2-1; tentatively, D is TRBD2 (5 bases). Sample: peripheral blood. The sequence derives from a man aged 45-65 years with acute or convalescent COVID-19. The CDR3 is CATSDPSFREQFF. CDR3 coding DNA: TGTGCCACCAGTGATCCTAGCTTCCGCGAGCAGTTCTTC.